These 28 T cell receptor beta chains share one sample of origin, sequenced in a study of cytomegalovirus exposure and HLA in healthy donors (dated by TCRdb to the late 2010s). The method was the immunoSEQ multiplex PCR assay. A mixture of 60 forward primers for TCR Vbeta segments and 13 reverse primers for TCR Jbeta segments was used in the multiplex PCR. TCRdb obtained this table from immuneACCESS and retained in-frame rearrangements with V and J assigned. These tables miss some clones; where compared with another copy, unresolved V genes account for less than half of the shortfall, and the remainder is unexplained. This sample is represented by 200,000 or so clones; about four fifths of them were singletons. The top ten clones comprise about 0.24% of the sample. The sample consisted of PBMCs. The receptors were sampled from a boy under 18 in good health and CMV-seronegative.

The chain employs TRBV11-3 and TRBJ1-1; maybe TRBD1 (5 bases). Trimming removed 5 bases at V and 5 bases at J, with 18 bases between. The CDR3 sequence is 15 residues long. Germline values: CDR1 SGHNT, CDR2 YENEEA. The CDR3 region has the DNA TGTGCCAGCAGCCCAGGGCCCCCTAGTGAGACTGAAGCTTTCTTT. Its protein product is CASSPGPPSETEAFF.

This sequence joins TRBV14 and TRBJ1-2; D ambiguous. In germline, CDR1 is SGHDN, CDR2 FVKESK. CDR3 length equals 13 residues. V was pared by 4 bases and J by 7 bases, with 13 bases between. The CDR3 loop is CASSPTGSGGYTF. CDR3 sequence (DNA): TGTGCCAGCAGCCCCACGGGGTCGGGTGGCTACACCTTC.

The V and J genes are TRBV19 and TRBJ2-3; 9 bases map to TRBD2. Per the germline V gene, CDR1 is LNHDA and CDR2 is SQIVND (reference sequence). The CDR3 consists of 15 residues. V lost 3 bases, J lost 3 bases, and 4 bases stayed unmatched. In DNA form, the CDR3 reads TGTGCCAGTAGTATCTATGCGGGAGGGACAGATACGCAGTATTTT. Its translation: CASSIYAGGTDTQYF.

CDR3 residues: CASSAGPNYGYTF. For the CDR3, the DNA is TGTGCCAGCAGCGCGGGACCTAACTATGGCTACACCTTC. V gene TRBV5-6 combines with J gene TRBJ1-2; possibly TRBD1 for D (5 bases). This CDR3 has 13 amino acids. The V and J ends lost 4 bases and 0 bases respectively, with 7 bases between them. Germline assignment: CDR1 SGHDT and CDR2 YYEEEE.

This chain connects TRBV27 to TRBJ1-5, with TRBD1 matching over 9 bases. The CDR3 consists of 12 residues. Germline V gene lookup returns CDR1 MNHEY and CDR2 SMNVEV (reference sequence). Losses at the gene ends were 6 bases for V and 13 bases for J; bases not matched to a gene: 7. Here the CDR3 reads CASRPRTGAQHF. CDR3 DNA sequence: TGTGCCAGCAGACCTAGGACAGGGGCACAGCATTTT.

The CDR3 DNA reads TGTGCCAGCAGTGGACACAGGGGTTTGGGCAATCAGCCCCAGCATTTT. It specifies CASSGHRGLGNQPQHF. The rearrangement uses TRBV28 and TRBJ1-5; 7 bases are shared with TRBD1. The V gene's germline CDR1 is MDHEN and CDR2 SYDVKM. After removal of 5 bases from V and 2 bases from J, the junction contained 9 bases not matched to a gene. The CDR3 loop spans 16 amino acids.

The rearrangement uses TRBV4-3 and TRBJ2-2; 8 bases line up with TRBD1. Germline V gene lookup returns CDR1 LGHNA and CDR2 YSLEER. V shed 2 bases, J shed 7 bases, and the junction held 0 bases outside the gene matches. This CDR3 spans 13 amino acids. The CDR3 sequence is CASSQTGGGELFF. In DNA form, the CDR3 reads TGCGCCAGCAGCCAAACAGGGGGCGGGGAGCTGTTTTTT.

The V and J genes are TRBV5-1 and TRBJ2-2, with a weak D call TRBD1 (6 bases). Germline lookup yields CDR1 SGHRS and CDR2 YFSETQ. This CDR3 has 16 amino acids. V lost 0 bases and J lost 1, with 10 bases in between. The chain's CDR3 is CASSLDLQGNTGELFF. The CDR3 bases are TGCGCCAGCAGCTTGGACTTACAGGGGAACACCGGGGAGCTGTTTTTT.

In this sample, this clone turned up a few times. The chain uses TRBV10-3 and TRBJ1-3, with no clear D. Deletions cut 7 bases from V and 2 bases from J, with 24 bases between. This CDR3 comprises 18 residues. Germline V gene lookup returns CDR1 ENHRY and CDR2 SYGVKD. The CDR3 region has the DNA TGTGCCATCAAGAGTGGGTCGGAGGGAGGATCACCTGGAAACACCATATATTTT. It codes for CAIKSGSEGGSPGNTIYF.

The J gene is TRBJ1-1, the V gene TRBV5-1; 11 bases fit TRBD1. The J segment lost 4 bases and the V segment lost 0 bases, leaving 5 bases of the junction unmatched. Looked up from germline, CDR1 is SGHRS and CDR2 is YFSETQ. This CDR3 has 16 residues. In DNA form, the CDR3 reads TGCGCCAGCAGCTTGGCCCTTGGGACAGGGGGCACTGAAGCTTTCTTT. Translated, it gives CASSLALGTGGTEAFF.

J is TRBJ1-1 and V is TRBV13; 8 nucleotides match TRBD1. Germline CDR1 reads PRHDT; CDR2 reads FYEKMQ (reference sequence). The CDR3 is 15 residues long. V dropped 5 bases and J dropped 0; count of bases not matched to a gene: 5. CDR3 DNA: TGTGCCAGCAGCCCCCGACAGGGGCTGAACACTGAAGCTTTCTTT. It specifies CASSPRQGLNTEAFF.

This clone was detected once. The rearrangement joins TRBV29-1 to TRBJ1-2; D gene ambiguous. Germline V CDR1 and CDR2: SQVTM, ANQGSEA. The V gene lost 5 bases and the J gene lost 0 bases, with 7 bases spanning the gap. The CDR3 has 12 residues. The CDR3 bases are TGCAGCGTTTACGGAGCTAACTATGGCTACACCTTC. It yields the protein CSVYGANYGYTF.

The chain employs TRBV9 and TRBJ1-2; D gene uncertain. Germline V CDR1 and CDR2: SGDLS, YYNGEE. V was pared by 4 bases and J by 1 base, with 8 bases between. The CDR3 runs 13 residues. This CDR3 is CASSKSRNYGYTF. As DNA, the CDR3 is TGTGCCAGCAGCAAGAGTCGTAACTATGGCTACACCTTC.

The chain joins TRBV7-3 to TRBJ1-1, with 7 bases identical to TRBD1. The CDR3 spans 15 residues. V was clipped by 4 bases and J by 0 bases; unmatched bases: 5. Germline V lookup: CDR1 SGHTA, CDR2 FQGTGA. CDR3 residues: CASSSQGQMNTEAFF. CDR3 nucleotide sequence: TGTGCCAGCAGCTCGCAGGGACAGATGAACACTGAAGCTTTCTTT. Full variable domain (remainder filled in from reference TRBV7-3 and TRBJ1-1): GAGVSQTPSNKVTEKGKYVELRCDPISGHTALYWYRQSLGQGPEFLIYFQGTGAADDSGLPNDRFFAVRPEGSVSTLKIQRTERGDSAVYLCASSSQGQMNTEAFFGQGTRLTVV.

The chain employs TRBV11-2 and TRBJ2-7; D not resolved. The CDR3 contains 14 residues. V dropped 2 bases and J dropped 3 bases, with 11 bases sitting between them. CDR1 is SGHAT and CDR2 is FQNNGV in the germline V gene. CDR3 residues: CASSLTHRNYEQYF. For the CDR3, the DNA is TGTGCCAGCAGCTTAACCCACAGAAACTACGAGCAGTACTTC.

V gene TRBV30 combines with J gene TRBJ2-7; possible D gene TRBD1, 6 bases. Germline V gene sequence: CDR1 GTSNPN, CDR2 SVGIG (reference sequence). V gave up 1 base and J gave up 3 bases, with 10 bases separating them. The CDR3 has 13 amino acids. For the CDR3, the DNA is TGTGCCTGGAGTGACGGGACAATCTACGAGCAGTACTTC. Amino acid sequence: CAWSDGTIYEQYF.

The table lists this clone with a count of one. V gene TRBV30 combines with J gene TRBJ2-1; 8 nucleotides match TRBD2. There are 11 residues in the CDR3. CDR1 and CDR2 (germline): GTSNPN, SVGIG (reference sequence). CDR3 sequence reads: CAVDSGTEQFF. CDR3 sequence (DNA): TGTGCTGTAGATAGCGGGACTGAGCAGTTCTTC. The entire variable domain, with the rest obtained from reference TRBV30 and TRBJ2-1, is as follows: SQTIHQWPATLVQPVGSPLSLECTVEGTSNPNLYWYRQAAGRGLQLLFYSVGIGQISSEVPQNLSASRPQDRQFILSSKKLLLSDSGFYLCAVDSGTEQFFGPGTRLTVL.

This chain uses TRBV19 with TRBJ1-5; TRBD1 is a possible D gene (5 bases). The V gene's germline CDR1 is LNHDA and CDR2 SQIVND (reference sequence). The CDR3 runs 14 residues. Deletions cut 6 bases from V and 1 base from J, with 10 bases between. The CDR3 region is CASSTGQSNQPQHF. In DNA form, the CDR3 reads TGTGCCAGTAGCACCGGACAAAGCAATCAGCCCCAGCATTTT.

This clone was detected a few times. The V and J genes are TRBV5-6 and TRBJ1-1, with 8 bases fitting TRBD1. Germline values: CDR1 SGHDT, CDR2 YYEEEE. V gave up 4 bases and J gave up 3 bases; unmatched junction bases: 11. This CDR3 is 16 amino acids long. The CDR3 here is CASSPTRQGRDTEAFF. Here the CDR3 DNA reads TGTGCCAGCAGCCCCACCCGACAGGGGAGAGACACTGAAGCTTTCTTT.

The chain joins TRBV27 to TRBJ1-1; tentative D call: TRBD1 (6 bases). From germline, CDR1 is MNHEY and CDR2 SMNVEV (reference sequence). The CDR3 contains 15 residues. V lost 6 bases and J lost 0, with 14 bases in between. The chain's CDR3 is CASRDNRDLNTEAFF. The CDR3 DNA follows: TGTGCCAGCAGGGATAACAGGGATTTGAACACTGAAGCTTTCTTT.

The gene calls are TRBV5-1 and TRBJ2-1; 8 nucleotides agree with TRBD1. Germline assignment: CDR1 SGHRS and CDR2 YFSETQ. The CDR3 contains 15 residues. V dropped 4 bases and J dropped 6; count of bases not matched to a gene: 9. CDR3 sequence: CASSLDRVDANEQFF. For the CDR3, the DNA is TGCGCCAGCAGCCTGGACAGGGTAGATGCCAATGAGCAGTTCTTC.

CDR3: CASSKIPGAFF. The CDR3 DNA reads as TGTGCCAGCAGCAAGATTCCGGGGGCTTTCTTT. The chain combines TRBV7-9 with TRBJ1-1; D gene uncertain. V was pared by 5 bases and J by 11 bases, with 12 bases between. This CDR3 is built from 11 residues. Looked up from germline, CDR1 is SEHNR and CDR2 is FQNEAQ (reference sequence).

This chain links TRBV7-2 with TRBJ2-5, with D possibly being TRBD1 (6 bases). The CDR3 contains 14 residues. V was clipped by 7 bases and J by 1 base, with 13 bases between them. Per the germline V gene, CDR1 is SGHTA and CDR2 is FQGNSA. The DNA for the CDR3 is TGTGCCAGCAAGACGTCCAGGGGCCAAGAGACCCAGTACTTC. This codes for CASKTSRGQETQYF.

This chain uses TRBV6-5 with TRBJ2-7, with D uncertain. The germline V gene has CDR1 MNHEY and CDR2 SVGAGI. V was cut by 7 bases and J by 9 bases, with 19 bases left in between. The CDR3 extends over 13 amino acids. The CDR3 nucleotides read TGTGCCAGCAAACCCGAATCAAGAGGTTCGCAGTACTTC. Translated: CASKPESRGSQYF.

The chain combines TRBV7-3 with TRBJ1-1; 8 bases fit TRBD1. Trimming at V came to 4 bases and at J to 2 bases, leaving 6 bases not matched to a gene. Germline CDR1 is SGHTA and CDR2 is FQGTGA. The CDR3 extends over 15 amino acids. The DNA for the CDR3 is TGTGCCAGCAGCTCCTCAGGGACAGGTAACACTGAAGCTTTCTTT. Encoded protein: CASSSSGTGNTEAFF.

The genes are TRBV30 and TRBJ1-1; 7 bases align to TRBD1. The CDR3 is 12 residues long. With 3 bases clipped from V and 6 bases from J, the junction kept 4 bases outside the gene matches. Germline CDR1 is GTSNPN and CDR2 is SVGIG (reference sequence). CDR3 protein: CAWRGDRAEAFF. CDR3 coding DNA: TGTGCCTGGAGGGGTGACAGGGCTGAAGCTTTCTTT.

The chain combines TRBV9 with TRBJ2-5; D is possibly TRBD1 (5 bases). Matching the DNA end better, TRBJ2-7 makes the J call doubtful. Germline V lookup: CDR1 SGDLS, CDR2 YYNGEE. This CDR3 comprises 14 residues. The CDR3 spells CASSVDARAYEQYF. CDR3 bases: TGTGCCAGCAGCGTAGACGCCAGGGCCTACGAGCAGTACTTC.

This chain joins TRBV5-1 and TRBJ1-4; D is ambiguous. The CDR3 contains 12 residues. Germline V lookup: CDR1 SGHRS, CDR2 YFSETQ. V lost 10 bases, J lost 8 bases, and 15 bases lay in between. The CDR3 is CARGRGSEKLFF. The CDR3 DNA reads TGCGCCCGCGGCCGGGGTTCCGAAAAACTGTTTTTT.